The 22 T cell receptor beta chains given below trace back to one sample, sequenced in a study of response to subunit inactivated influenza vaccine. TCRdb redid the calling of the RT-PCR reads with MiXCR, one entry per CDR3 protein. The sample records fewer than 700,000 distinct CDR3 sequences, 10% to 15% being singletons. Sequenced here: PBMCs from blood, sampled 35 to 45 days after vaccination. All receptors come from a man aged 45-60 years who received an inactivated influenza vaccine.

The sample holds a few counts of this clonotype. Here the CDR3 reads CASRIAGGQETQYF. The CDR3 DNA reads TGTGCCAGCAGAATAGCGGGAGGCCAAGAGACCCAGTACTTC. This chain connects TRBV12-3 or TRBV12-4 to TRBJ2-5, with 10 bases fitting TRBD2. The ends lost 6 bases at V and 1 base at J; junction bases unmatched: 2. This CDR3 region has 14 residues.

Notes on this clonotype: This may come from a read error, since a much larger clone is one base off. Without the conserved terminal phenylalanine or tryptophan, this CDR3 likely stems from a read error. The chain is built from TRBV29-1 and TRBJ2-5; D is possibly TRBD1 or TRBD2 (5 bases each). The germline V gene has CDR1 SQVTM and CDR2 ANQGSEA. This CDR3 comprises 11 residues. V was shortened by 8 bases and J by 2 bases, with 9 bases between the two germline ends. The CDR3 region is CSWGSQETQYI. The CDR3 nucleotides read TGCAGCTGGGGGTCGCAAGAGACCCAGTACATC.

This clonotype was observed many times. The gene calls are TRBV20-1 and TRBJ2-7, with a possible D match to TRBD2 (6 bases). The germline gives CDR1 DFQATT, CDR2 SNEGSKA (reference sequence). The CDR3 spans 16 residues. V was cut by 6 bases and J by 3 bases, with 24 bases left in between. DNA for the CDR3: TGCAGTGCCCCGAAACCCCGGGACTGGATTAACTACGAGCAGTACTTC. The encoded protein is CSAPKPRDWINYEQYF.

The CDR3, as DNA: TGCGCCAGCAGGCCTACCGGGACAGGGAACTATGGCTACACCTTC. This codes for CASRPTGTGNYGYTF. This sequence joins TRBV5-1 and TRBJ1-2, with 9 nucleotides matching TRBD1. The CDR3 runs to 15 residues. The trim removed 5 bases at V and 2 bases at J, leaving 7 bases unmatched. CDR1 is SGHRS and CDR2 is YFSETQ in the germline V gene. The complete variable domain, with remaining parts taken from reference TRBV5-1 and TRBJ1-2, reads KAGVTQTPRYLIKTRGQQVTLSCSPISGHRSVSWYQQTPGQGLQFLFEYFSETQRNKGNFPGRFSGRQFSNSRSEMNVSTLELGDSALYLCASRPTGTGNYGYTFGSGTRLTVV.

As regards this clonotype: At one end, the junction sequence differs from germline, possibly due to a read error. The chain carries TRBV29-1 and TRBJ2-1; 8 bases map to TRBD2. The CDR3 is made up of 16 amino acids. Looked up from germline, CDR1 is SQVTM and CDR2 is ANQGSEA. CDR3 nucleotide sequence: TGCAGAGTTGAGCGTAGTAGCGGGGTCACCTACAATGAGCAGTTCTTC. Translating it yields CRVERSSGVTYNEQFF.

This sequence joins TRBV29-1 and TRBJ1-1, with D tentatively TRBD1 (6 bases). The CDR3 contains 12 residues. V was shortened by 4 bases and J by 5 bases, with 11 bases between the two germline ends. The germline CDR1 and CDR2 sequences are SQVTM and ANQGSEA. The CDR3 bases are TGCAGCGTTGTTGGAGGACAGACTGAAGCTTTCTTT. Encoded protein: CSVVGGQTEAFF.

The J gene is TRBJ1-5, the V gene TRBV29-1; 8 bases align to TRBD1. V lost 6 bases and J lost 5; bases outside the gene matches: 6. From germline, CDR1 is SQVTM and CDR2 ANQGSEA. CDR3 size: 13 residues. CDR3 amino acids: CSVVETGDQPQHF. CDR3 DNA: TGCAGCGTGGTGGAGACAGGGGATCAGCCCCAGCATTTT. Full variable domain (rest looked up from reference TRBV29-1 and TRBJ1-5): SAVISQKPSRDICQRGTSLTIQCQVDSQVTMMFWYRQQPGQSLTLIATANQGSEATYESGFVIDKFPISRPNLTFSTLTVSNMSPEDSSIYLCSVVETGDQPQHFGDGTRLSIL.

This clonotype was picked up a small number of times. This chain uses TRBV7-8 with TRBJ2-1; 10 bases are a match to TRBD1. Germline V CDR1 and CDR2: SGHVS, FQNEAQ. The junction had 9 bases not matched to a gene; V was cut back by 5 bases and J by 8 bases. CDR3 length: 15 amino acids. CDR3 in DNA: TGTGCCAGCAGCCCGTGGACAGGGGGGCGGGATGAGCAGTTCTTC. It codes for CASSPWTGGRDEQFF.

The V and J genes are TRBV5-1 and TRBJ2-5; 9 bases agree with TRBD2. Trimming removed 0 bases from V and 2 bases from J; junction bases left unmatched: 5. The CDR3 length is 16 residues. Germline V gene data show CDR1 as SGHRS and CDR2 as YFSETQ. The CDR3, as DNA: TGCGCCAGCAGCTTGGAGAGCGGGGGGTTTCAAGAGACCCAGTACTTC. Translated, it gives CASSLESGGFQETQYF.

Only a few counts were recorded for this clonotype. This chain uses TRBV12-3 or TRBV12-4 with TRBJ2-1, with D possibly TRBD2 on 6 matching bases. The CDR3 covers 17 residues. The V end lost 5 bases, the J end lost 8 bases, and 25 bases lay between the germline ends. The CDR3 DNA reads TGTGCCAGCAGTCTATCATCGAATCTTCCCGCGGGGCATGAGCAGTTCTTC. Protein: CASSLSSNLPAGHEQFF.

This clonotype occurred many times. In DNA form, the CDR3 reads TGCGCCAGCAGCCAAGCACGCCCTTCTCTGGGGTCCTACGAGCAGTACTTC. This translates into CASSQARPSLGSYEQYF. This chain uses TRBV4-3 with TRBJ2-7; D uncertain. The CDR3 runs to 17 residues. V gave up 1 base and J gave up 1 base, with 17 bases separating them. From germline, CDR1 is LGHNA and CDR2 YSLEER.

The V gene is TRBV20-1, the J gene TRBJ2-3; D might be TRBD2 (6 bases). V gave up 2 bases and J gave up 3 bases, with 9 bases separating them. The CDR3 is made up of 13 amino acids. Germline V CDR1 and CDR2: DFQATT, SNEGSKA (reference sequence). The DNA of the CDR3 is TGCAGTGCTAGAATCGCGGGAACAGATACGCAGTATTTT. Residues: CSARIAGTDTQYF.

V gene TRBV20-1 combines with J gene TRBJ1-2; possible D gene TRBD1, 5 bases. Trimming took off 2 bases at V and 7 bases at J, with 11 bases between the two ends. This CDR3 region has 12 residues. CDR1 and CDR2 from the germline V gene are DFQATT and SNEGSKA (reference sequence). CDR3 in amino acids: CSARRPGPGYTF. CDR3 nucleotide sequence: TGCAGTGCTAGAAGGCCGGGGCCTGGCTACACCTTC.

This clonotype was recorded once. V and J are TRBV7-2 and TRBJ2-3, with 8 bases aligning to TRBD2. V trimming: 1 base; J trimming: 4 bases; junction bases outside the gene matches: 10. Germline lookup yields CDR1 SGHTA and CDR2 FQGNSA. This CDR3 is built from 17 residues. In nucleotides, the CDR3 is TGTGCCAGCAGCTTAGGGGTCAACCGGGAGGGATCAGATACGCAGTATTTT. As protein: CASSLGVNREGSDTQYF.

The table lists this clonotype with a few counts. Here the CDR3 DNA reads TGTGCCAGCAAGTCCGGGGCAGGGGGGGAGTTCTTT. Translation gives CASKSGAGGEFF. The chain couples TRBV12-3 or TRBV12-4 to TRBJ1-1, with 7 bases lining up with TRBD1. The CDR3 length is 12 residues. Trimming at V came to 7 bases and at J to 14 bases, leaving 13 bases not matched to a gene.

The table lists this clonotype with a few counts. V is TRBV6-5 and J is TRBJ1-2; weak D call: TRBD1 (5 bases). V was trimmed by 0 bases and J by 8 bases, leaving 16 bases between them. This CDR3 comprises 15 residues. The germline V gene encodes CDR1 MNHEY and CDR2 SVGAGI. This CDR3 reads CASSYSDSGLRGYTF. As DNA, the CDR3 is TGTGCCAGCAGTTACTCAGACTCAGGGCTGAGGGGCTACACCTTC.

This rearrangement joins TRBV7-9 to TRBJ2-5; D possibly corresponds to TRBD2 (6 bases). The germline V gene has CDR1 SEHNR and CDR2 FQNEAQ (reference sequence). This CDR3 is 14 amino acids long. With 6 bases removed from V and 4 bases from J, the gap between germline ends came to 15 bases. The CDR3 DNA reads as TGTGCCAGCAGTGCAAAAGCGGAGGGAGAGACCCAGTACTTC. Amino acid sequence: CASSAKAEGETQYF.

This chain links TRBV11-1 with TRBJ2-1; 11 bases agree with TRBD2. V was clipped by 5 bases and J by 1 base; unmatched bases: 10. The CDR3 is 18 amino acids. The V gene's germline CDR1 is SGHAT and CDR2 FQDESV (reference sequence). CDR3 protein: CASSPPRLAGGSYNEQFF. In nucleotides, the CDR3 is TGTGCCAGCAGCCCCCCCCGGCTAGCGGGAGGATCCTACAATGAGCAGTTCTTC.

In its sample, this clonotype was seen many times. The V call is TRBV2, the J call TRBJ1-1; D not certain. This CDR3 contains 15 residues. Germline CDR1 and CDR2: SNHLY and FYNNEI. V shed 6 bases and J shed 1 base, with 15 bases lying between them. CDR3 in DNA: TGTGCCAGCAGGCCCTACCGGTCGGGGAACACTGAAGCTTTCTTT. Translating gives CASRPYRSGNTEAFF.

This clonotype was counted a few times. The rearrangement joins TRBV20-1 to TRBJ2-2; 9 bases fit TRBD2. V lost 1 base and J lost 3; bases outside the gene matches: 3. Looked up from germline, CDR1 is DFQATT and CDR2 is SNEGSKA (reference sequence). CDR3 length: 15 amino acids. The CDR3 bases are TGCAGTGCTAGAGGGACTAGCGTTTACACCGGGGAGCTGTTTTTT. Protein product: CSARGTSVYTGELFF.

This clonotype was picked up a small number of times. The V and J genes are TRBV24-1 and TRBJ2-3, with a possible D match to TRBD1 (8 bases). V lost 4 bases and J lost 3, with 16 bases in between. The CDR3 length is 16 residues. CDR1 is KGHDR and CDR2 is SFDVKD in the germline V gene. CDR3 DNA sequence: TGTGCCACCAGTGACCCCCACAGGGGGGGAACAGATACGCAGTATTTT. This encodes CATSDPHRGGTDTQYF.

The J gene is TRBJ2-2, the V gene TRBV20-1; the D gene is possibly TRBD1 (5 bases). Germline V gene lookup returns CDR1 DFQATT and CDR2 SNEGSKA (reference sequence). V was cut by 2 bases and J by 4 bases, with 11 bases left in between. The CDR3 covers 14 residues. CDR3 protein: CSARKGPTTGELFF. The CDR3 coding sequence is TGCAGTGCTAGAAAGGGGCCGACCACCGGGGAGCTGTTTTTT.